A selection of T cell receptor beta chains follows, all from one sample in a study of cytomegalovirus exposure and HLA in healthy donors. Some clones are missing from TCRdb's copy, which holds only in-frame ones; the method was immunoSEQ multiplex PCR. The table shows 150,000 to 180,000 clones, with just over 85% occurring only once. The sequenced sample was PBMCs. Every receptor here comes from a human donor in good health. Each CDR3 is given with its conserved first and last residue.

v_call cdr3_aa
TRBV28 CASSSGTDQSTF
TRBV13 CASSGGGSHEQYF
TRBV5-1 CASSPGGVMNTEAFF
TRBV9 CASSPQGLTKNIQYF
TRBV5-6 CASSLSTGTYEQYF
TRBV7-3 CASSLTQSLRGNTGELFF
TRBV27 CASSWAGNTEAFF
TRBV6-1 CASVNNGGGELFF
TRBV7-8 CASSPFIETQYF
TRBV27 CASSPGYNQPQHF
TRBV27 CASSLSRAGLAGGKSYEQYF
TRBV10-2 CASSEVRLLSYEQYF
TRBV28 CASGLAGVSRDTQYF
TRBV18 CASSPLAGVVYNEQFF
TRBV5-6 CASSAYRDRGPFNYGYTF
TRBV30 CAWSVISNTEAFF
TRBV5-4 CASSLRRTGENDEQYF
TRBV7-2 CASSLFGEETQYF
TRBV5-1 CASSSLMDSRLSSGYNEQFF
TRBV6-4 CASSDSWDREQYSNQPQHF
TRBV5-1 CASSLSDRGHLLGYEQYF
TRBV18 CASSPSDTPGGYTF
TRBV27 CASSLQGVRATDTQYF
TRBV7-9 CASSLASGFYEQYF
TRBV6-1 CASSAPGGRSGSQYF
TRBV7-6 CASSQRERYEQYF
TRBV5-1 CASSLQVSAAGGPGEQYF
TRBV5-4 CASSPGGGLYGYTF
TRBV2 CASTPGLAGFADTQYF
TRBV6-1 CASSEQRGELFF
TRBV5-1 CASSLDSPGGTEAFF
TRBV6-5 CASSFGTGGNYGYTF
TRBV10-3 CAISEGQGETQYF